This T cell receptor (beta chain) was captured in a study of T cell repertoires in aging, cancer and after chemotherapy. At the level of the study: Chronic lymphocytic leukemia patients on fludarabine- or bendamustine-based regimens gave paired samples before and after chemotherapy. About 9.1 million TCR reads were in the whole dataset.

TCR beta rearrangements were amplified from peripheral blood genomic DNA. Regarding this clonotype: Its antigen is still unknown. This could be a read error, since a much larger clone is one nucleotide away.

Unmatched junction bases numbered 12, after V lost 5 bases and J lost 4 bases. Per the germline V gene, CDR1 is DFQATT and CDR2 is SNEGSKA (reference sequence). The CDR3 runs 15 residues. TRB rearrangements spanning V, D and J were amplified using mixed TRB-A/B primers. MiXCR, applied by TCRdb to the multiplex PCR reads, yields one record per CDR3 protein. Here the sample spans fewer than 7,000 distinct CDR3 sequences, roughly a fifth being singletons. Overall study findings and caveats: In cancer patients, declining TCR diversity with age involved lost richness and lost evenness. In each cancer cohort, median generation probability increased across chemotherapy, suggesting thymic output rebounded.

Sequencing was carried out using blood. V usage is TRBV20-1 and J usage is TRBJ2-3; 7 bases agree with TRBD2. The TCR was taken from a human donor with a blood cancer. CDR3 nucleotide sequence: TGCAGTGCTGTCGGACTAGTGGGAGGTGCAGATACGCAGTATTTT. Its translation is CSAVGLVGGADTQYF.